The clone carrying this T cell receptor (beta chain) was seen more than once but under ten times. For TCRbeta, the library was prepared with unique molecular identifiers. Each CDR3 protein is one row after TCRdb ran MiXCR on the PCR reads. The sample lists 120,000 or so distinct CDR3 sequences, 10% to 13% occurring once. The data originate from a study of T-cell reconstitution after alpha-beta-depleted transplantation in children. The CDR3 covers 14 residues. Germline-derived CDR1 and CDR2 are SGHDN and FVKESK. Trimming took 1 base from V and 1 from J, leaving 6 bases between them. The genes are TRBV14 and TRBJ2-3; no firm D call. Here the sequenced sample was PBMCs from the stem cell graft donor, taken from the stem cell graft. The source of this sequence is a human donor who donated a stem cell graft to a child with acute lymphoblastic leukemia. The CDR3 protein is CASSQGRRTDTQYF. The CDR3 nucleotides read TGTGCCAGCAGCCAAGGTCGACGCACAGATACGCAGTATTTT.